What follows are 12 T cell receptor beta chains derived from one specimen sequenced in a study of T cell repertoires in cytomegalovirus infection. TCRdb re-called the reads with MiXCR, one entry per CDR3 protein. Among about 770,000 distinct CDR3 sequences listed, roughly 28% were seen once. Antigens for these TCRs are unknown. This specimen was cultured CD8+ T cells from PBMCs, taken from culture after CMV antigen stimulation. The receptors derive from a human donor in good health (CMV status not recorded). Some clones in this sample may be carry-over from other donors' samples.

The chain links TRBV12-3 or TRBV12-4 to TRBJ2-7, with D perhaps TRBD1 (6 bases). Trimming took off 8 bases at V and 6 bases at J, with 14 bases between the two ends. The CDR3 has 12 residues. The CDR3 loop is CASLSGAFEQYF. For the CDR3, the DNA is TGTGCCAGCCTTTCAGGGGCCTTCGAGCAGTACTTC.

This clonotype was counted between two and nine times. The chain joins TRBV7-8 to TRBJ1-2, with 7 positions matching TRBD1. The CDR3 totals 16 residues. V shed 4 bases, J shed 6 bases, and the junction held 14 bases outside the gene matches. CDR1 SGHVS and CDR2 FQNEAQ come from the germline V gene. The DNA of the CDR3 is TGTGCCAGCAGCTCTACGTCTTTCGCAGGGGGTAATGGCTACACCTTC. The encoded protein is CASSSTSFAGGNGYTF. The full variable domain, in which reference TRBV7-8 and TRBJ1-2 provide the parts outside the CDR3, is GAGVSQSPRYKVAKRGQDVALRCDPISGHVSLFWYQQALGQGPEFLTYFQNEAQLDKSGLPSDRFFAERPEGSVSTLKIQRTQQEDSAVYLCASSSTSFAGGNGYTFGSGTRLTVV.

The chain joins TRBV12-3 or TRBV12-4 to TRBJ2-7; TRBD2 agrees at 11 bases. This CDR3 has 14 amino acids. Losses at the gene ends were 5 bases for V and 7 bases for J; bases not matched to a gene: 7. In DNA form, the CDR3 reads TGTGCCAGCAGTCCGAAAGGACTAGCGGGTGAGCAGTACGTC. Its protein product is CASSPKGLAGEQYV.

V gene TRBV6-8 combines with J gene TRBJ2-3; weak D call: TRBD1 (5 bases). The V and J ends lost 8 bases and 4 bases respectively, with 10 bases between them. Germline V gene lookup returns CDR1 MNHGY and CDR2 SAAAGT. This CDR3 region has 12 residues. The CDR3 DNA is TGTGCCAGCGGAAGCAGGGCAGATACGCAGTATTTT. Its translation is CASGSRADTQYF.

The rearrangement links TRBV20-1 to TRBJ2-7; TRBD1 agrees at 11 bases. Germline loops: CDR1 DFQATT, CDR2 SNEGSKA (reference sequence). Trimming cost V 3 bases and J 4 bases; bases outside gene matches: 2. The CDR3 has 13 amino acids. The CDR3 region has the DNA TGCAGTGCTAGTGGACAGGGGGCTTACGAGCAGTACGTC. It specifies CSASGQGAYEQYV.

This clonotype was seen more than once but under ten times. V gene TRBV6-8 combines with J gene TRBJ2-2, with D perhaps matching TRBD1 or TRBD2 (6 bases each). Germline V CDR1 and CDR2: MNHGY, SAAAGT. V dropped 9 bases and J dropped 6 bases, with 20 bases sitting between them. The CDR3 consists of 15 residues. CDR3: CASHKGQGRPGELFF. The CDR3 DNA reads TGTGCCAGTCACAAGGGCCAGGGGAGGCCCGGGGAGCTGTTTTTT.

V gene TRBV7-6 combines with J gene TRBJ2-1, with a weak D call TRBD2 (6 bases). The CDR3 is 12 residues long. The V and J ends lost 5 bases and 8 bases respectively, with 10 bases between them. From germline, CDR1 is SGHVS and CDR2 FNYEAQ. The CDR3 sequence is CASSPGLDEQFF. CDR3 sequence (DNA): TGTGCCAGCAGCCCGGGACTTGATGAGCAGTTCTTC.

In this sample, this clonotype turned up a few times. The chain uses TRBV7-8 and TRBJ1-1; unclear D gene. Trimming left V 5 bases short and J 7 bases short, with 11 bases between. This CDR3 comprises 12 residues. The germline V gene encodes CDR1 SGHVS and CDR2 FQNEAQ. CDR3 nucleotides: TGTGCCAGCAGCCTCGAGGACCGTGAAGCTTTCTTT. Translation gives CASSLEDREAFF. The full variable domain, completed using reference TRBV7-8 and TRBJ1-1, is GAGVSQSPRYKVAKRGQDVALRCDPISGHVSLFWYQQALGQGPEFLTYFQNEAQLDKSGLPSDRFFAERPEGSVSTLKIQRTQQEDSAVYLCASSLEDREAFFGQGTRLTVV.

The chain joins TRBV20-1 to TRBJ2-1; D might be TRBD2 (7 bases). V lost 0 bases to trimming and J lost 6 bases, with 15 bases between them. CDR3 length: 15 residues. Germline V gene lookup returns CDR1 DFQATT and CDR2 SNEGSKA (reference sequence). CDR3 in amino acids: CSARDGRGGLNEQFF. For the CDR3, the DNA is TGCAGTGCTAGAGATGGGAGGGGGGGACTCAATGAGCAGTTCTTC.

This clonotype was observed at least ten times. The V call is TRBV4-1, the J call TRBJ1-6; no firm D call. V was pared by 0 bases and J by 7 bases, with 7 bases between. There are 14 residues in the CDR3. Germline V gene data show CDR1 as MGHRA and CDR2 as YSYEKL. The CDR3 DNA reads TGCGCCAGCAGCCAAGATCCTGGGAATTCACCCCTCCACTTT. Translated, it gives CASSQDPGNSPLHF.

This clonotype has at least ten counts. J is TRBJ2-1 and V is TRBV19; 9 bases fit TRBD1. The CDR3 is 15 amino acids. Trimming at V came to 5 bases and at J to 6 bases, leaving 8 bases not matched to a gene. Germline V gives CDR1 LNHDA, CDR2 SQIVND (reference sequence). CDR3 nucleotides: TGTGCCAGTAGTCTCCGGGACAGGGTACCCAATGAGCAGTTCTTC. Its protein product is CASSLRDRVPNEQFF.

The genes are TRBV7-6 and TRBJ1-5; D unclear. The CDR3 length is 14 residues. V was shortened by 5 bases and J by 3 bases, with 11 bases between the two germline ends. Per the germline V gene, CDR1 is SGHVS and CDR2 is FNYEAQ. The CDR3 DNA sequence: TGTGCCAGCAGCCTCGACAAGATCAATCAGCCCCAGCATTTT. This sequence encodes CASSLDKINQPQHF.